Listed below are T cell receptor beta chains from one sample, sequenced in a study of ipilimumab plus nivolumab after autologous stem cell transplantation. Produced via immunoSEQ multiplex PCR; TCRdb's table is partial and in-frame only. The data contain fewer than 30,000 clones, approximately 86% of them singletons. The sample in question was PBMCs, obtained in a trial of ipilimumab plus nivolumab as post-transplant consolidation. These receptors all come from a male donor with diffuse large B-cell lymphoma. Both conserved end residues are part of each CDR3. The order of the fields is V gene, J gene, D gene, clone size, CDR3 DNA, CDR3 protein. The D gene is left open where the match is weak. The size entry is marked missing in some rows and otherwise reads once, few, many or a size class.

TRBV15,TRBJ1-2,TRBD1,.,TGTGCCACCAGCAGAGATCGAGCCAGGGGGGAATTCTTC,CATSRDRARGEFF
TRBV7-2,TRBJ2-5,TRBD2,.,TGTGCCAGCAGGCTGGGTAGCGGGGGTCGACAAGAGACCCAGTACTTC,CASRLGSGGRQETQYF
TRBV7-2,TRBJ2-2,TRBD2,.,TGTGCCAGCGGCTCGGGGGGGTCCACCGGGGAGCTGTTTTTT,CASGSGGSTGELFF
TRBV19,TRBJ1-6,TRBD1,.,TGTGCCAGTAGTGTGACAGGGGACCTCACCCTCCACTTT,CASSVTGDLTLHF
TRBV6-1,TRBJ2-1,.,.,TGTGCCAGCAGTAACCGACAGGGAGGTAGCGTTTTACAGTTCTTC,CASSNRQGGSVLQFF
TRBV7-9,TRBJ2-6,.,.,TGTGCCAGCAGCGTTGCAGGGTCTGGGGCCAACGTCCTGACTTTC,CASSVAGSGANVLTF
TRBV11-2,TRBJ2-1,TRBD2,.,TGTGCCAGCAGCTCACAGACTAGCGGGGGGGCCCCATACAATGAGCAGTTCTTC,CASSSQTSGGAPYNEQFF
TRBV5-1,TRBJ2-3,TRBD1,.,TGCGCCAGCGCCCAGGGGGACCCTAGCACAGATACGCAGTATTTT,CASAQGDPSTDTQYF
TRBV4-3,TRBJ1-1,.,once,TGCGCCAGCAGCCAAGACCGGTCAGTGAACACTGAAGCTTTCTTT,CASSQDRSVNTEAFF
TRBV27,TRBJ2-7,TRBD1,.,TGTGCCAGCAGGAGGACAGGTTATGTAGAGCAGTACTTC,CASRRTGYVEQYF
TRBV25-1,TRBJ1-5,.,.,TGTGCCAGCAGTGATGGGGCAGGGCCAGTGGTGGATCAGCCCCAGCATTTT,CASSDGAGPVVDQPQHF
TRBV7-2,TRBJ1-2,TRBD1,.,TGTGCCAGCACCCAGGGGGGCCGGAACTATGGCTACACCTTC,CASTQGGRNYGYTF
TRBV11-1,TRBJ2-3,.,once,TGTGCCAGCAGCTTTATAAATACTGGTACGCAGTATTTT,CASSFINTGTQYF
TRBV6-1,TRBJ1-6,.,.,TGTGCCAGCAGTCCCGGCCAACTCTCACCCCTCCACTTT,CASSPGQLSPLHF
TRBV7-2,TRBJ2-7,TRBD2,.,TGTGCCAGCAGCCCGCGGACTAGCGGGGGGAAGTACTTC,CASSPRTSGGKYF
TRBV5-6,TRBJ2-3,.,once,TGTGCCAGCAGCTTAAAGTTAAGTACAGATACGCAGTATTTT,CASSLKLSTDTQYF
TRBV11-2,TRBJ2-4,TRBD1,.,TGTGCCAGCAGCGTCGGGGACAGCCACATTCAGTACTTC,CASSVGDSHIQYF
TRBV9,TRBJ1-2,.,.,TGTGCCAGCAGCGAGCAGGGGTCCTATGGCTACACCTTC,CASSEQGSYGYTF
TRBV5-1,TRBJ2-7,.,.,TGCGCCAGCAGGCTCGACGCGGGTCTGTCCTACGAGCAGTACTTC,CASRLDAGLSYEQYF
TRBV11-2,TRBJ2-5,.,.,TGTGCCAGCAGCTCGGGCCTCCAAGAGACCCAGTACTTC,CASSSGLQETQYF
TRBV18,TRBJ2-7,.,.,TGTGCCAGCTCACCCCAGGGCTCCTACGAGCAGTACTTC,CASSPQGSYEQYF
TRBV5-4,TRBJ1-6,TRBD1,.,TGTGCCAGCAGCCGACAGGGCTCTCATTCACCCCTCCACTTT,CASSRQGSHSPLHF
TRBV5-1,TRBJ2-1,.,.,TGCGCCAGCTCCACGTATGGGGATCCCTCCAATGAGCAGTTCTTC,CASSTYGDPSNEQFF
TRBV11-2,TRBJ1-2,.,.,TGTGCCAGCAGCTCCTACATGGGGGAGGAGGGCTACACCTTC,CASSSYMGEEGYTF
TRBV11-2,TRBJ2-7,.,once,TGTGCCAGCAGCCCCCGGGACCCTACCTACGAGCAGTACTTC,CASSPRDPTYEQYF
TRBV7-8,TRBJ1-1,.,once,TGTGCCAGCAGCTTCCATAACACTGAAGCTTTCTTT,CASSFHNTEAFF
TRBV5-5,TRBJ1-1,.,.,TGTGCCAGCAGCTCCCGCCCAGGGGTCATGAACACTGAAGCTTTCTTT,CASSSRPGVMNTEAFF
TRBV5-1,TRBJ1-6,TRBD1,.,TGCGCCAGCAGCCGGGACAGTCTAAATTCACCCCTCCACTTT,CASSRDSLNSPLHF
TRBV27,TRBJ1-6,.,.,TGTGCCAGCAGTCTCAGGGTCTCCTATAATTCACCCCTCCACTTT,CASSLRVSYNSPLHF
TRBV4-1,TRBJ1-1,.,.,TGCGCCAGCAGCCAAGCGGACAGAAACACTGAAGCTTTCTTT,CASSQADRNTEAFF
TRBV5-4,TRBJ1-4,TRBD1,.,TGTGCCAGCAGCCGAGGGGGCTCGAATGAAAAACTGTTTTTT,CASSRGGSNEKLFF
TRBV18,TRBJ1-5,TRBD1,few,TGTGCCAGCTCAGGGGGACAGGGGCGAAGGCAGCCCCAGCATTTT,CASSGGQGRRQPQHF
TRBV5-6,TRBJ2-7,TRBD2,.,TGTGCCAGCAGCTTACCGGGACTAGCGAGCTACGAGCAGTACTTC,CASSLPGLASYEQYF
TRBV1,TRBJ2-3,.,.,TGCACCAGCAGCCCGTGGTGGACTAGCGGGGGTATCTGCACAGATACGCAGTATTTT,CTSSPWWTSGGICTDTQYF
TRBV19,TRBJ1-5,.,.,TGTGCCAGTAGTATAGGCGCCCAGGGGCGAGGACAGCCCCAGCATTTT,CASSIGAQGRGQPQHF
TRBV23-1,TRBJ2-6,TRBD1,few,TGCGCCAGCAGTTTAGACGCAGGGGGCGCGGTAGCTGGGGCCAACGTCCTGACTTTC,CASSLDAGGAVAGANVLTF
TRBV5-6,TRBJ1-1,TRBD1,.,TGTGCCAGCAGCTTGGGACAGGGAAATTTGAACACTGAAGCTTTCTTT,CASSLGQGNLNTEAFF
TRBV6-1,TRBJ2-7,TRBD1,.,TGTGCCAGCAGTGAAGGTGGGCAGGGGGAAGGGTACGAGCAGTACTTC,CASSEGGQGEGYEQYF
TRBV9,TRBJ1-2,.,.,TGTGCCAGCAGCTCCCGGGACATTCGGGATGGCTACACCTTC,CASSSRDIRDGYTF
TRBV7-2,TRBJ1-2,TRBD1,.,TGTGCCAGCAGCGACCGACAGGGACACTATGGCTACACCTTC,CASSDRQGHYGYTF
TRBV2,TRBJ2-7,TRBD1,.,TGTGCCAGCAGTATCCAGGGGGCACTGTACGAGCAGTACTTC,CASSIQGALYEQYF
TRBV5-1,TRBJ2-1,TRBD1,.,TGCGCCAGCAGCCTACTTCAAGGGGGCCATGAGCAGTTCTTC,CASSLLQGGHEQFF
TRBV4-3,TRBJ2-3,.,.,TGCGCCAGCAGCTCGGGGCTAGGGGGAGATACGCAGTATTTT,CASSSGLGGDTQYF
TRBV6-1,TRBJ1-5,TRBD1,.,TGTGCCAGCACCAACAGGGGAGTTCAGCCCCAGCATTTT,CASTNRGVQPQHF
TRBV6-1,TRBJ2-6,TRBD1,.,TGTGCCAGCAGTGAGGACAGGGAAATATCCTTATCTGGGGCCAACGTCCTGACTTTC,CASSEDREISLSGANVLTF
TRBV4-1,TRBJ1-1,.,.,TGCGCCAGCAGCCGGGCTTCAGAAGCTTTCTTT,CASSRASEAFF
TRBV7-9,TRBJ2-7,TRBD2,.,TGTGCCAGCAGCGCAGGGAGCGGGGGGCTCTCTGTGAGCTCCTACGAGCAGTACTTC,CASSAGSGGLSVSSYEQYF
TRBV6-5,TRBJ1-2,.,.,TGTGCCAGCAGGCAGGGGTATGGCTACACCTTC,CASRQGYGYTF
TRBV2,TRBJ1-4,.,.,TGTGCCAGTGAAGGACCGGGACTAGATGAAAAACTGTTTTTT,CASEGPGLDEKLFF
TRBV7-9,TRBJ1-1,.,.,TGTGCCAGCAGCCCGGTCGGGGGGACTGAAGCTTTCTTT,CASSPVGGTEAFF
TRBV2,TRBJ2-7,.,.,TGTGCCAGCAGTGAAGAGGAATACGAGCAGTACTTC,CASSEEEYEQYF
TRBV7-2,TRBJ2-1,TRBD2,.,TGTGCCAGCAGCACCCCGGGACTAGCGGGGGGGAATGAGCAGTTCTTC,CASSTPGLAGGNEQFF
TRBV4-2,TRBJ2-1,TRBD1,.,TGTGCCAGCAGCCAAGACAAAGACAGGGTGGTCGATGAGCAGTTCTTC,CASSQDKDRVVDEQFF
TRBV19,TRBJ2-5,TRBD2,.,TGTGCCACCACTAGGGGGAAAGCGGGGGGAATTCAAGAGACCCAGTACTTC,CATTRGKAGGIQETQYF
TRBV2,TRBJ2-1,TRBD2,once,TGTGCCAGCGTCTGGAGATGGGAGGGCTACAATGAGCAGTTCTTC,CASVWRWEGYNEQFF
TRBV4-1,TRBJ2-1,.,.,TGCGCCAGCAGCCCCTATGTATTAGCCAGCTCCTACAATGAGCAGTTCTTC,CASSPYVLASSYNEQFF
TRBV11-2,TRBJ1-2,TRBD1,once,TGTGCCAGCAGCTTAGTGCAGGGGGCGAATGGCTACACCTTC,CASSLVQGANGYTF
TRBV18,TRBJ1-2,.,.,TGTGCCAGCTCACCCCCAGCGAGAGCCTATGGCTACACCTTC,CASSPPARAYGYTF
TRBV5-1,TRBJ1-2,.,.,TGCGCCAGCAGCCCCGACAGAAATGGCTACACCTTC,CASSPDRNGYTF